This T cell receptor beta chain is drawn from a study of shared clonotypes between healthy human individuals (dated by TCRdb to the early 2020s). Context from the whole study: Two women and a few men aged 18 to 49 years were included in the cohort. To estimate repertoire size and how much clonotypes are shared between individuals, the study performed deep sequencing of blood TCR repertoires from a few healthy adults. Different laboratories and diverse techniques were used to prepare libraries and sequence TCR repertoires, to increase sequencing depth and limit assay-specific biases. Per donor, leukapheresis produced somewhere between about 0.9 and 9 billion PBMCs. For each donor, CD4 naive and CD4 memory were each run on three plates, CD8 naive on two plates, and CD8 memory on one plate.

Points the paper makes about the study in general: Because the study included only a small number of donors, the genetic and exposure-history diversity represented was limited. Pairwise subsampling led to the expectation that sequencing depth would affect the degree of clonotype sharing among donors. Higher generation probabilities were observed for clonotypes shared by all four sorted-subset donors than for non-shared clonotypes. Only blood was sampled, and tissue TCR repertoires likely differ from those in blood. Naive subsets generally had larger estimated clonotype richness than memory subsets did. Even with the large sequencing depth, rarefaction of the sorted-subset datasets indicated that sequencing was incomplete. When four donors were compared, the shared fraction of clonotypes was about 5.5% for naive CD4, around 3.5% for naive CD8, 2% to 2.5% for memory CD4, and less than 0.45% for memory CD8.

Worth noting for this clone: Its antigen has not been determined. Base qualities are not recorded, but no much larger clone differs from it by a single base.

TCR CDR3 regions were amplified from genomic DNA by multiplex PCR using the deep immunoSEQ assay. Extracted genomic DNA from each cell subset was spread evenly across all wells of several immunoSEQ 96-well plates, with each plate serving as a replicate. For sorted subsets, 200 to 250 ng genomic DNA, equal to 25,000 to 35,000 T cell genomes, was loaded into each replicate PCR. Purified libraries were measured with a Qubit 3.0 fluorometer, size-checked on a Bioanalyzer 2100, and measured again with the KAPA Library Quantification kit. Every immunoSEQ 96-well plate was sequenced on a dedicated single-read 150-cycle Illumina NextSeq 550 flow cell. The study's processing was this. The immunoSEQ output contained only junctional sequences without quality scores, so filtering could not match that applied to full-length reads. Sequences were annotated with PyIR, a Python wrapper for IgBLAST v1.9, using IMGT germline references to assign V/J genes and CDR3. Reads were filtered out if the reads had weak V/J assignments (E-value above 1e-6), no CDR3, stop codons, out-of-frame junctions, or ambiguous translated residues. V3J clonotypes were defined by identical inferred V gene, J gene, and CDR3 amino acid sequence. Percentage overlap between repertoires was calculated by dividing the number of shared unique clonotypes by the size of the smaller repertoire. Richness of each repertoire was evaluated using RTK rarefaction, the Chao1 estimator, and Recon v2.1 estimates of unobserved clonotypes. OLGA was used to compute generation probabilities for all TCRbeta clonotypes that the gDNA method yielded from a handful of donors. Held by TCRdb, this immuneACCESS table contains in-frame sequences only and omits some clones. Under half of the omission traces to an unresolved V gene where checked; the cause of the rest is unknown. V, J and clone size were drawn from that table, and D and trimming were deduced from the DNA. The sample has some 2,100,000 clones on record, approximately 94% of them singletons. The ten largest clones capture about 0.13% of the sample.

V and J lose 2 bases and 3 bases, and a span of 14 bases separates them. CDR1 and CDR2, looked up from the germline V gene (reference sequence), are SGHNT and YYREEE. The CDR3 covers 15 residues, taking in both the cysteine and the phenylalanine. Solely the CDR3 DNA is kept, with 45 bases framed from the first base. Donors were healthy HIV-negative adults with no recently reported acute infections or vaccinations. All donors were Caucasian adults living in Nashville, Tennessee, USA. CD4+ T cells were enriched through magnetic negative selection, after which naive cells were positively selected on CD45RA and the remaining negative fraction served as the memory subset. After blood collection by leukapheresis, PBMCs were isolated using Ficoll-Histopaque density gradient centrifugation and then cryopreserved in the vapor phase of liquid nitrogen. Analytical flow cytometry was used to check the purity and quantity of every magnetically sorted T cell population. Genomic DNA was isolated from each sorted fraction and quantified by UV absorbance on a Nanodrop 2000c.

Sequenced input: naive CD4+ T cells sorted from blood. The cell subset or site label, as the study defines it: CD45RA+ positively selected. The sequence joins TRBV5-4 to TRBJ1-1, with no D gene named confidently. The TCR originated in a young man in good health. This receptor has the CDR3 CASSLGVRSDTEAFF. The bases are TGTGCCAGCAGCTTAGGAGTCAGAAGTGACACTGAAGCTTTCTTT.